This TCR beta chain originates from a study of T cells in Graves' hyperthyroidism and ophthalmopathy. This clonotype was detected ten times or more. Its target is unknown. What was amplified from RNA transcripts were TCR beta CDR3 regions. Primed by the HTBI set, a first-round RT-PCR was run on the TCR CDR3. TCRdb independently ran MiXCR on the multiplex PCR reads; one entry per CDR3 protein. The sample holds roughly 550,000 distinct CDR3 sequences, more than 15% seen once. The study's findings and limits: Most expanded thyroid clonotypes above 0.001 also appeared in blood.

The study based diagnoses on clinical symptoms, serum thyroxine and TRAb, thyroid ultrasound and orbital computed tomography. From germline, CDR1 is GTSNPN and CDR2 SVGIG (reference sequence). The CDR3 sequence is 12 residues long. V was pared by 4 bases and J by 3 bases, with 6 bases between. The receptor comes from a woman aged 30 to 39 with Graves' ophthalmopathy. Sample: blood. This chain links TRBV30 with TRBJ1-4, with unresolved D. The DNA for the CDR3 is TGTGCCTGGAAGGGCCCTAATGAAAAACTGTTTTTT. It specifies CAWKGPNEKLFF.